In its sample, the clone carrying this T cell receptor (beta chain) was seen many times. Per the germline V gene, CDR1 is LGHNA and CDR2 is YSLEER. Trimming removed 0 bases from V and 2 bases from J, with 16 bases in between. The CDR3 covers 17 residues. For the second PCR, which ran for about 6 to 12 cycles, a sample-barcoded 5' primer and a J-beta primer mix were used. Each of the cDNA molecules was tagged by a template-switch adaptor with 12 random nucleotides. Every individual sample yielded 2.5 million or more paired-end reads (each containing CDR3). TCRdb re-called the 5' RACE reads with MiXCR, one entry per CDR3 protein. The table includes fewer than 2 million distinct CDR3 sequences, approximately 39% detected once. The data originate from a study of blood T cells in healthy people across ages. With each sample, at least 5 micrograms of total RNA were extracted.

The receptor was derived from a human donor in good health. Sample: blood. The chain links TRBV4-3 to TRBJ2-5, with D perhaps TRBD2 (5 bases). CDR3 amino acids: CASSQDLGEGSQETQYF. CDR3 in DNA: TGCGCCAGCAGCCAAGATTTGGGCGAGGGATCTCAAGAGACCCAGTACTTC.